A selection of T cell receptor beta chains follows, all from one sample in a study of HIV-infected children after antiretroviral therapy interruption. Using its own MiXCR run on the 3' RACE reads, TCRdb lists one record per CDR3 protein. Among approximately 95,000 distinct CDR3 sequences listed, under 8% were seen once. The starting material was CD45RA+ CD4+ T cells from PBMCs, pooled from several time points, obtained from a donor given antiretroviral therapy, either interrupted or continuous. Every receptor here comes from a pool of human donors with HIV. The CDR3 runs from the conserved cysteine through the conserved F or W. The D gene is left open where the match is weak. The listing skips clone size in some rows; elsewhere it reads once, few, many or a size class.

CASSFAARALYTEAFF,TGTGCCAGCAGCTTCGCAGCGCGGGCTTTGTACACTGAAGCTTTCTTT,TRBJ1-1,16,NA,many,TRBV11-2
CSVEVPQGGPSGANVLTF,TGCAGCGTTGAAGTACCTCAGGGGGGCCCCTCTGGGGCCAACGTCCTGACTTTC,TRBJ2-6,18,NA,NA,TRBV29-1
CASSGQGSRNEQFF,TGTGCCAGCAGTGGGCAGGGAAGTAGGAATGAGCAGTTCTTC,TRBJ2-1,14,NA,NA,TRBV2
CASSPGPPGQGTIHTQYF,TGTGCCAGCAGCCCCGGCCCTCCGGGACAGGGGACTATTCATACGCAGTATTTT,TRBJ2-3,18,TRBD1,many,TRBV7-2
CASGQGVSGANVLTF,TGTGCTAGTGGACAGGGGGTGTCTGGGGCCAACGTCCTGACTTTC,TRBJ2-6,15,TRBD1,many,TRBV12-3/TRBV12-4
CSGTGVPANTEAFF,TGCAGCGGCACAGGGGTTCCCGCGAACACTGAAGCTTTCTTT,TRBJ1-1,14,TRBD1,many,TRBV29-1
CASSGTGRAKNIQYF,TGTGCCAGCAGTGGTACGGGGCGAGCCAAAAACATTCAGTACTTC,TRBJ2-4,15,NA,NA,TRBV2
CASSLWTPSGNEQFF,TGCGCCAGCAGCTTGTGGACACCGTCGGGGAATGAGCAGTTCTTC,TRBJ2-1,15,NA,many,TRBV5-1
CASGLDNQPQHF,TGTGCCAGCGGGCTCGACAATCAGCCCCAGCATTTT,TRBJ1-5,12,NA,many,TRBV7-2
CASSLVTGNNEQFF,TGCGCCAGCAGCTTGGTTACTGGTAACAATGAGCAGTTCTTC,TRBJ2-1,14,NA,many,TRBV5-1
CSVVVRGRMNTEAFF,TGCAGCGTTGTAGTGAGGGGTCGGATGAACACTGAAGCTTTCTTT,TRBJ1-1,15,NA,many,TRBV29-1
CASSSTSGVTYEQYF,TGTGCCAGCAGCTCCACTAGCGGGGTCACCTACGAGCAGTACTTC,TRBJ2-7,15,TRBD2,many,TRBV7-2
CASSEAGRGSTEAFF,TGTGCCAGCAGTGAAGCGGGGAGGGGGAGCACTGAAGCTTTCTTT,TRBJ1-1,15,NA,many,TRBV6-1
CASSQDGGPRGITF,TGTGCCAGCAGCCAAGACGGAGGTCCCAGGGGAATAACCTTC,TRBJ1-2,14,NA,many,TRBV3-1
CASSEGLVGPLYNEQFF,TGTGCCAGCAGTGAAGGTCTAGTGGGGCCGCTCTACAATGAGCAGTTCTTC,TRBJ2-1,17,NA,many,TRBV6-1
CSVGNTEAFF,TGCAGCGTTGGGAACACTGAAGCTTTCTTT,TRBJ1-1,10,NA,many,TRBV29-1
CASSSGAGSQNYGYTF,TGCGCCAGCAGCTCTGGCGCGGGATCGCAGAACTATGGCTACACCTTC,TRBJ1-2,16,NA,many,TRBV5-1
CATSRDRAGANVLTF,TGTGCCACCAGCAGAGATAGAGCTGGGGCCAACGTCCTGACTTTC,TRBJ2-6,15,NA,NA,TRBV15
CASSLAGNKETQYF,TGTGCCAGCAGCTTAGCGGGTAACAAAGAGACCCAGTACTTC,TRBJ2-5,14,NA,NA,TRBV11-1
CASSRQQGDTEAFF,TGCGCCAGCAGTCGCCAACAGGGGGACACTGAAGCTTTCTTT,TRBJ1-1,14,TRBD1,many,TRBV10-1
CASSQSRDEQYF,TGCGCCAGCAGTCAATCGAGGGACGAGCAGTACTTC,TRBJ2-7,12,NA,many,TRBV23-1
CASSLAGQEFF,TGTGCCAGCAGCTTAGCGGGACAGGAGTTCTTC,TRBJ2-1,11,TRBD1,NA,TRBV11-1
CSARDRFSYERYF,TGCAGTGCTAGAGATCGGTTCTCCTACGAGCGTTACTTC,TRBJ2-7,13,NA,many,TRBV20-1
CASSLWRTTNTEAFF,TGTGCCAGCAGTTTATGGAGGACAACGAACACTGAAGCTTTCTTT,TRBJ1-1,15,NA,many,TRBV28
CASSRSGAETDTQYF,TGTGCCAGCAGCCGTAGCGGGGCCGAAACAGATACGCAGTATTTT,TRBJ2-3,15,TRBD2,many,TRBV7-9
CASSLATSYEQYF,TGTGCCAGCAGCTTAGCGACATCCTACGAGCAGTACTTC,TRBJ2-7,13,NA,many,TRBV11-1